Listed below are T cell receptor beta chains from one sample, sequenced in a study of blood T cell repertoires in COVID-19. Only in-frame clones appear in the TCRdb table, and some are missing; sequencing was by immunoSEQ multiplex PCR. The profile shows around 130,000 clones, roughly three quarters of them singletons. The sequenced sample was peripheral blood. Receptor source: a man older than 75 with acute or convalescent COVID-19. The CDR3 runs from the conserved cysteine through the conserved F or W. Fields, in order: CDR3 length, clone size, V gene, D gene, J gene, CDR3 DNA, CDR3 protein. The D gene is left open where the match is weak. Size tells how often a clone was seen (once, few, many) or the class of an expanded clone, and some rows leave it out.

CDR3 length: 13
clone size: -
V gene: TRBV6-5
D gene: -
J gene: TRBJ2-7
CDR3 DNA: TGTGCCAGCAGGGGGCAGCCCGGCTACGAGCAGTACTTC
CDR3 protein: CASRGQPGYEQYF

CDR3 length: 15
clone size: -
V gene: TRBV7-2
D gene: -
J gene: TRBJ2-1
CDR3 DNA: TGTGCCAGCAGCTTAGTACACAATTCCTACAATGAGCAGTTCTTC
CDR3 protein: CASSLVHNSYNEQFF

CDR3 length: 13
clone size: few
V gene: TRBV2
D gene: -
J gene: TRBJ1-5
CDR3 DNA: TGTGCCAGCAATGGCGGGGAGTATCAGCCCCAGCATTTT
CDR3 protein: CASNGGEYQPQHF

CDR3 length: 15
clone size: few
V gene: TRBV10-1
D gene: TRBD1
J gene: TRBJ1-2
CDR3 DNA: TGCGCCAGCAGTGAGGGGAACAGGGGGCGGAATGGCTACACCTTC
CDR3 protein: CASSEGNRGRNGYTF

CDR3 length: 14
clone size: -
V gene: TRBV5-5
D gene: TRBD1
J gene: TRBJ1-2
CDR3 DNA: TGTGCCAGCAGCCAAGGGACAGGGGCTTATGGCTACACCTTC
CDR3 protein: CASSQGTGAYGYTF

CDR3 length: 14
clone size: -
V gene: TRBV6-6
D gene: -
J gene: TRBJ1-1
CDR3 DNA: TGTGCCAGCAGTTCACCGGGAAAGAACACTGAAGCTTTCTTT
CDR3 protein: CASSSPGKNTEAFF

CDR3 length: 15
clone size: -
V gene: TRBV3-1/TRBV3-2
D gene: -
J gene: TRBJ1-1
CDR3 DNA: TGTGCCAGCAGCCGGTGGGGAGGGGCGAACACTGAAGCTTTCTTT
CDR3 protein: CASSRWGGANTEAFF

CDR3 length: 16
clone size: -
V gene: TRBV4-3
D gene: -
J gene: TRBJ2-3
CDR3 DNA: TGCGCCAGCAGCCCTTCAACGGGGGGCCGAGTCTATACGCAGTATTTT
CDR3 protein: CASSPSTGGRVYTQYF

CDR3 length: 14
clone size: -
V gene: TRBV7-2
D gene: -
J gene: TRBJ1-2
CDR3 DNA: TGTGCCAGCAGCTTAGTGGGGGGGGCCTATGGCTACACCTTC
CDR3 protein: CASSLVGGAYGYTF

CDR3 length: 16
clone size: -
V gene: TRBV6-1
D gene: -
J gene: TRBJ2-7
CDR3 DNA: TGTGCCAGCAGTGAATATCGGGGGGCCATCTCCTACGAGCAGTACTTC
CDR3 protein: CASSEYRGAISYEQYF

CDR3 length: 14
clone size: -
V gene: TRBV3-1/TRBV3-2
D gene: -
J gene: TRBJ1-5
CDR3 DNA: TGTGCCAGCAGCCAAGACTTCAGCAATCAGCCCCAGCATTTT
CDR3 protein: CASSQDFSNQPQHF

CDR3 length: 16
clone size: -
V gene: TRBV19
D gene: -
J gene: TRBJ1-5
CDR3 DNA: TGTGCCAGTAGTATCAGGGGTGGACGCCCTGATCAGCCCCAGCATTTT
CDR3 protein: CASSIRGGRPDQPQHF

CDR3 length: 14
clone size: -
V gene: TRBV3-1/TRBV3-2
D gene: -
J gene: TRBJ1-1
CDR3 DNA: TGTGCCAGCAGCCAAGTAGGGGGAAACACTGAAGCTTTCTTT
CDR3 protein: CASSQVGGNTEAFF

CDR3 length: 13
clone size: -
V gene: TRBV19
D gene: -
J gene: TRBJ2-1
CDR3 DNA: TGTGCCAGTAGGGAGGGCTCCTACAATGAGCAGTTCTTC
CDR3 protein: CASREGSYNEQFF

CDR3 length: 14
clone size: few
V gene: TRBV5-1
D gene: TRBD1
J gene: TRBJ2-7
CDR3 DNA: TGCGCCAGCAGCCGGGACAGGGTAAGCTACGAGCAGTACTTC
CDR3 protein: CASSRDRVSYEQYF

CDR3 length: 14
clone size: -
V gene: TRBV6-1
D gene: -
J gene: TRBJ2-7
CDR3 DNA: TGTGCCAGCAGTGAGCCCGGAGGGGTGGGCGAGCAGTACTTC
CDR3 protein: CASSEPGGVGEQYF

CDR3 length: 16
clone size: once
V gene: TRBV6-5
D gene: TRBD2
J gene: TRBJ2-5
CDR3 DNA: TGTGCCAGCAGTTACTCGTTACTAGCGGGAGAAGAGACCCAGTACTTC
CDR3 protein: CASSYSLLAGEETQYF

CDR3 length: 16
clone size: -
V gene: TRBV3-1/TRBV3-2
D gene: TRBD1
J gene: TRBJ1-6
CDR3 DNA: TGTGCCAGCAGCTCGGGACAGGGTCTAAAAAATTCACCCCTCCACTTT
CDR3 protein: CASSSGQGLKNSPLHF

CDR3 length: 15
clone size: few
V gene: TRBV18
D gene: TRBD2
J gene: TRBJ2-1
CDR3 DNA: TGTGCCAGCTCACCGCCTGGCGGGGGGGCGAAAGAGCAGTTCTTC
CDR3 protein: CASSPPGGGAKEQFF

CDR3 length: 14
clone size: -
V gene: TRBV6-7
D gene: -
J gene: TRBJ1-2
CDR3 DNA: TGTGCCAGCAGTTACTTAGACAGTAAGACTGGCTACACCTTC
CDR3 protein: CASSYLDSKTGYTF

CDR3 length: 15
clone size: -
V gene: TRBV5-1
D gene: -
J gene: TRBJ2-6
CDR3 DNA: TGCGCCAGCAGCTTAACAGGCTCTGGGGCCAACGTCCTGACTTTC
CDR3 protein: CASSLTGSGANVLTF

CDR3 length: 15
clone size: few
V gene: TRBV12-5
D gene: TRBD1
J gene: TRBJ2-7
CDR3 DNA: TGTGCTAGTGGTTTGGTAGAGGACAGGTCCTACGAGCAGTACTTC
CDR3 protein: CASGLVEDRSYEQYF

CDR3 length: 14
clone size: -
V gene: TRBV5-1
D gene: -
J gene: TRBJ2-3
CDR3 DNA: TGCGCCAGCAGTAAGGGACAAGGCACAGATACGCAGTATTTT
CDR3 protein: CASSKGQGTDTQYF

CDR3 length: 17
clone size: -
V gene: TRBV4-1
D gene: TRBD2
J gene: TRBJ2-1
CDR3 DNA: TGCGCCAGCAGCCAACCAATCCTAGCGGGGGGCGACAATGAGCAGTTCTTC
CDR3 protein: CASSQPILAGGDNEQFF

CDR3 length: 15
clone size: -
V gene: TRBV2
D gene: TRBD1
J gene: TRBJ1-1
CDR3 DNA: TGTGCCAGCAACCTGGACAGGGTAAGGAACACTGAAGCTTTCTTT
CDR3 protein: CASNLDRVRNTEAFF

CDR3 length: 14
clone size: -
V gene: TRBV3-1/TRBV3-2
D gene: -
J gene: TRBJ1-2
CDR3 DNA: TGTGCCAGCAGCCAAGAGAGAACTGCCTATGGCTACACCTTC
CDR3 protein: CASSQERTAYGYTF

CDR3 length: 12
clone size: few
V gene: TRBV12-5
D gene: -
J gene: TRBJ1-4
CDR3 DNA: TGTGCTAGTGCCCCGGACAGTGAAAAACTGTTTTTT
CDR3 protein: CASAPDSEKLFF

CDR3 length: 15
clone size: once
V gene: TRBV11-2
D gene: TRBD1
J gene: TRBJ1-1
CDR3 DNA: TGTGCCAGCAGACCAACAGGGGGCGCTTACACTGAAGCTTTCTTT
CDR3 protein: CASRPTGGAYTEAFF

CDR3 length: 14
clone size: -
V gene: TRBV5-6
D gene: -
J gene: TRBJ2-5
CDR3 DNA: TGTGCCAGCAGCTTGAAGACCGCCGGGGAGACCCAGTACTTC
CDR3 protein: CASSLKTAGETQYF

CDR3 length: 15
clone size: -
V gene: TRBV11-3
D gene: -
J gene: TRBJ2-7
CDR3 DNA: TGTGCCAGCAGCTTAGGAGATTGGACAACTTACGAGCAGTACTTC
CDR3 protein: CASSLGDWTTYEQYF

CDR3 length: 16
clone size: few
V gene: TRBV5-4
D gene: TRBD1
J gene: TRBJ2-3
CDR3 DNA: TGTGCCAGCAGCTTGCCCCGGACAGGGGGCCCAGATACGCAGTATTTT
CDR3 protein: CASSLPRTGGPDTQYF

CDR3 length: 13
clone size: -
V gene: TRBV12-3/TRBV12-4
D gene: TRBD1
J gene: TRBJ2-4
CDR3 DNA: TGTGCCAGCAGTTTTGGACAGGGTAGCATTCAGTACTTC
CDR3 protein: CASSFGQGSIQYF

CDR3 length: 15
clone size: -
V gene: TRBV7-2
D gene: TRBD1
J gene: TRBJ2-1
CDR3 DNA: TGTGCCAGCAGCTCCTACGGACAGGGGAGCAATGAGCAGTTCTTC
CDR3 protein: CASSSYGQGSNEQFF

CDR3 length: 14
clone size: -
V gene: TRBV11-2
D gene: TRBD2
J gene: TRBJ2-7
CDR3 DNA: TGTGCCAGCAGCTCCGGGACTAGCGTCGGCGAGCAGTACTTC
CDR3 protein: CASSSGTSVGEQYF

CDR3 length: 16
clone size: once
V gene: TRBV27
D gene: TRBD1
J gene: TRBJ1-1
CDR3 DNA: TGTGCCAGCAGTTTAGGACAGGGTGGTGGGGGTAAGGCGGCTTTCTTT
CDR3 protein: CASSLGQGGGGKAAFF

CDR3 length: 11
clone size: few
V gene: TRBV28
D gene: -
J gene: TRBJ1-2
CDR3 DNA: TGTGCCAGCACGGGTAACTATGGCTACACCTTC
CDR3 protein: CASTGNYGYTF

CDR3 length: 11
clone size: -
V gene: TRBV30
D gene: TRBD2
J gene: TRBJ2-1
CDR3 DNA: TGTGCCTGGAGTCTAGCGGGGGAGCAGTTCTTC
CDR3 protein: CAWSLAGEQFF

CDR3 length: 13
clone size: -
V gene: TRBV6-5
D gene: TRBD2
J gene: TRBJ2-2
CDR3 DNA: TGCGCGTCACTAGCGGGGGTCCTCGGGGAGCTGTTTTTT
CDR3 protein: CASLAGVLGELFF

CDR3 length: 17
clone size: -
V gene: TRBV7-3
D gene: -
J gene: TRBJ2-2
CDR3 DNA: TGTGCCAGCATCCCGATTACCGGGACTCTAAACACCGGGGAGCTGTTTTTT
CDR3 protein: CASIPITGTLNTGELFF

CDR3 length: 14
clone size: -
V gene: TRBV19
D gene: TRBD1
J gene: TRBJ1-6
CDR3 DNA: TGTGCCAGTAGTATGAGGGGGCCTAATTCACCCCTCCACTTT
CDR3 protein: CASSMRGPNSPLHF